Sequencing of this T cell receptor (beta chain) was carried out in a study of T cell clones after liver transplantation. Libraries were prepared by immunoSEQ multiplex PCR; TCRdb keeps only in-frame clonotypes and omits some of them. The sample lists more than 75,000 clones; about 84% were seen once. The CDR3 totals 14 residues. Germline CDR1 and CDR2: SNHLY and FYNNEI. The ends were cut back, 5 bases at V and 3 bases at J, with 11 bases in the middle. The V call is TRBV2, the J call TRBJ2-1; D call uncertain. This TCR was sampled from a human patient who received a liver transplant. The graft donor may have contributed some T cells. The sequences come from CD4+ T cells from blood, collected approximately 45 months after liver transplant. The DNA for the CDR3 is TGTGCCAGCAGTTCCTTGATTGTCTACAATGAGCAGTTCTTC. This gives the protein CASSSLIVYNEQFF.